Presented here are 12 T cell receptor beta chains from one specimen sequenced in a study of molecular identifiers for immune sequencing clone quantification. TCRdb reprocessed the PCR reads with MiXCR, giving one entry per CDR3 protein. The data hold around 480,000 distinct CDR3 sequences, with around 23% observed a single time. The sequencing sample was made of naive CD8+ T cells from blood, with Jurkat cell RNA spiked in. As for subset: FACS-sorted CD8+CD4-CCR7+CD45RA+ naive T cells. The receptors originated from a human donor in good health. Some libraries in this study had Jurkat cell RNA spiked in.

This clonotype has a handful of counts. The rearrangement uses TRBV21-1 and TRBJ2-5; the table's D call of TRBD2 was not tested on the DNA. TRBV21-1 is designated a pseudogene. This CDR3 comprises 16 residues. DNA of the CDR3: TGTGCCAGCAGCAAAGATTCTAGGACTACCCCCGAGACCCAGTACTTC. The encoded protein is CASSKDSRTTPETQYF.

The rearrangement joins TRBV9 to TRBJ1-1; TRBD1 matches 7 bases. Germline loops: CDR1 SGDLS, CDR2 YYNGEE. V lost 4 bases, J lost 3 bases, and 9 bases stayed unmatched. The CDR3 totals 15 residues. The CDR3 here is CASSLQGNEDTEAFF. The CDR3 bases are TGTGCCAGCAGCCTACAGGGGAACGAAGACACTGAAGCTTTCTTT.

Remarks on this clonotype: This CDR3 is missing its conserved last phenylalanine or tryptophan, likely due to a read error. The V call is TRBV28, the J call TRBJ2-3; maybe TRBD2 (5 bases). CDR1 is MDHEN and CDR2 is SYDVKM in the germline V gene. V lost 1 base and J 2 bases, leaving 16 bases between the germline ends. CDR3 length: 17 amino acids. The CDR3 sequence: CASSLLSGPRDTDTQYY. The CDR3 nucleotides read TGTGCCAGCAGTTTATTATCTGGACCGAGGGACACAGATACGCAGTATTAT.

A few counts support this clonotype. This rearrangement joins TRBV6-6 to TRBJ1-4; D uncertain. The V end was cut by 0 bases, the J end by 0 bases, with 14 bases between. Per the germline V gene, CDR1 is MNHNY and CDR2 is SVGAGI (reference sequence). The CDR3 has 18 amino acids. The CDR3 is CASSYSAGFGATNEKLFF. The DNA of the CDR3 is TGTGCCAGCAGTTACTCAGCCGGGTTCGGAGCAACTAATGAAAAACTGTTTTTT.

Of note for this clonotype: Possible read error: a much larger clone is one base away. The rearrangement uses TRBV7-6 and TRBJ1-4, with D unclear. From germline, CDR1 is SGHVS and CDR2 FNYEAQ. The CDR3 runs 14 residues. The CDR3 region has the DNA TGTGCCTGCAGCTTGGGGATCTTGGGGGAAAAACTGTTTTTT. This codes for CACSLGILGEKLFF.

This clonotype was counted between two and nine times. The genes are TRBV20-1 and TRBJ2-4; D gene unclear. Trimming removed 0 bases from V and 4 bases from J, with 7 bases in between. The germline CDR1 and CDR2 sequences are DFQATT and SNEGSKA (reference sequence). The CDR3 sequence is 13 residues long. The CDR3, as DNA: TGCAGTGCTAGAGATCGCCAGAAAAACATTCAGTACTTC. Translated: CSARDRQKNIQYF.

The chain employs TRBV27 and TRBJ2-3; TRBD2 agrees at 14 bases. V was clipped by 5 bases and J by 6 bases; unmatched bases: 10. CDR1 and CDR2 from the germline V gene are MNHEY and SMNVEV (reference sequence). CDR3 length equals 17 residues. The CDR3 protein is CASSLGLAGGYGDTQYF. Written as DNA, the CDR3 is TGTGCCAGCAGTCTCGGACTAGCGGGAGGTTACGGTGATACGCAGTATTTT.

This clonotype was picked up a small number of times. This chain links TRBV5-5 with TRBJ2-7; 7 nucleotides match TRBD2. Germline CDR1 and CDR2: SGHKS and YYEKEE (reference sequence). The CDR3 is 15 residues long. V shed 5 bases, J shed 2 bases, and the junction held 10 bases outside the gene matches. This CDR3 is CASSDPSGIPYEQYF. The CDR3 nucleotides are TGTGCCAGCAGTGACCCAAGCGGGATTCCCTACGAGCAGTACTTC. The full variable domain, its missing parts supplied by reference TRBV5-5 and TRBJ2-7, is DAGVTQSPTHLIKTRGQQVTLRCSPISGHKSVSWYQQVLGQGPQFIFQYYEKEERGRGNFPDRFSARQFPNYSSELNVNALLLGDSALYLCASSDPSGIPYEQYFGPGTRLTVT.

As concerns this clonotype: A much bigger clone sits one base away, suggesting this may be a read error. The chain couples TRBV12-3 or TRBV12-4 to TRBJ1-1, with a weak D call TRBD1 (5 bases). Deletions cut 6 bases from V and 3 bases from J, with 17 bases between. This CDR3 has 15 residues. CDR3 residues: CASSPAQGSDTEAFF. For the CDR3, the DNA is TGTGCCAGCAGCCCTGCTCAGGGTTCGGACACTGAAGCTTTCTTT.

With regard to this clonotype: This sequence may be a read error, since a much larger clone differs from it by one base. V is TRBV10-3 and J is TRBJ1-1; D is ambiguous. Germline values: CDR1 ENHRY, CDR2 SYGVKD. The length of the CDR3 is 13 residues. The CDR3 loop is CTISELGGTEAFF. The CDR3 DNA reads TGTACCATCAGTGAGCTGGGAGGGACTGAAGCTTTCTTT.

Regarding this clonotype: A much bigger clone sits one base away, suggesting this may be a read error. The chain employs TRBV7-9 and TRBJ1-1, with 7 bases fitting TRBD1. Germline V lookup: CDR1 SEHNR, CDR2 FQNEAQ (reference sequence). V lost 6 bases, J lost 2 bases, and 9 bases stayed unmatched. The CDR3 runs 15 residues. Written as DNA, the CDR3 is TGTGCCAGCAGGGCCGTACAGGGGCCTAACACTGAAGCTTTCTTT. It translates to CASRAVQGPNTEAFF.

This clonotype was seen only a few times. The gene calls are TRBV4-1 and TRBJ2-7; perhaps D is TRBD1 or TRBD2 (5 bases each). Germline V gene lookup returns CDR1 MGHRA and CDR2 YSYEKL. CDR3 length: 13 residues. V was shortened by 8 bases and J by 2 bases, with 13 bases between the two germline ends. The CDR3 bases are TGCGCCAGCGGGGGTACCGTCGCCTACGAGCAGTACTTC. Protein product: CASGGTVAYEQYF.